This TCR beta chain derives from a study of blood T cell repertoires in COVID-19. Study background: The study drew acute and convalescent COVID-19 samples from the United States, Italy and Spain. T cells, B-cell-depleted T cells, or PBMCs provided the cDNA or gDNA that served as material.

In the source study's methods: Amplifying reference gene primers gave estimates of nucleated cell counts. TCRdb's copy holds only in-frame clones and misses some; the assay was immunoSEQ multiplex PCR. D and trimming were read from the DNA, whereas the V and J calls and clone size are those reported in that table. The sample consists of over 100,000 clones, 79% of them appearing once. The specimen was peripheral blood. The clonotype comes from a woman of 80 years or more with acute or convalescent COVID-19.

CDR3 DNA sequence: TGTGCCAGCAGCTTAGGTACTTACGAGCAGTACTTC. Translated: CASSLGTYEQYF. J is TRBJ2-7 and V is TRBV11-2; D not certain. CDR3 size: 12 residues. Germline V gives CDR1 SGHAT, CDR2 FQNNGV. Trimming removed 1 base from V and 4 bases from J, with 5 bases in between.